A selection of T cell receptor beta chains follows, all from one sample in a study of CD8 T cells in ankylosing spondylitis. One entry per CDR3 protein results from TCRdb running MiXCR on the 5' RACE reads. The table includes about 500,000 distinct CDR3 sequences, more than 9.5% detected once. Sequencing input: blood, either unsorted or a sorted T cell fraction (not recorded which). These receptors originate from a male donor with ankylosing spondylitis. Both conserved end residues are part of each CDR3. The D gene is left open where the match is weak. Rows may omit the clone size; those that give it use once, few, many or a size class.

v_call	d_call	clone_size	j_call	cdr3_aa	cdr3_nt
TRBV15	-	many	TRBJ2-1	CATSRAPAAAGAYNEQFF	TGTGCCACCAGCAGAGCCCCGGCGGCAGCAGGGGCCTACAATGAGCAGTTCTTC
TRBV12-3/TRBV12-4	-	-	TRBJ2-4	CASSRPGETEIQYF	TGTGCCAGCAGCCGCCCCGGGGAAACGGAGATTCAGTACTTC
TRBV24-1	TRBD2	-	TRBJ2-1	CATSAPSGIYNEQFF	TGTGCCACCAGTGCTCCTAGCGGGATCTACAATGAGCAGTTCTTC
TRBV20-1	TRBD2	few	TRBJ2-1	CSARLASGNSYNEQFF	TGCAGTGCTAGATTGGCTAGCGGAAATTCCTACAATGAGCAGTTCTTC
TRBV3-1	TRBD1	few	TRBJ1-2	CASSPTGGPNYGYTF	TGTGCCAGCAGCCCTACAGGGGGCCCAAACTATGGCTACACCTTC
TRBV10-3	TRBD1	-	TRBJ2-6	CAISESGPWTGGETGANVLTF	TGTGCCATCAGTGAGTCGGGGCCCTGGACAGGGGGCGAGACTGGGGCCAACGTCCTGACTTTC
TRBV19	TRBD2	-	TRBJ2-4	CASSMGDYADYVYF	TGTGCCAGTAGTATGGGGGACTACGCGGATTATGTGTACTTC
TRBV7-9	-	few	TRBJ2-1	CASSSSGTSLSEQFF	TGTGCCAGCAGCTCCTCCGGGACCAGTCTATCTGAGCAGTTCTTC
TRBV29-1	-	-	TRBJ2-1	CSGQGYNEQFF	TGCAGCGGGCAGGGCTACAATGAGCAGTTCTTC
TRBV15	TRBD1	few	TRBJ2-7	CATSSRRQGNYEQYF	TGTGCCACCAGCAGCCGGAGACAGGGAAACTACGAGCAGTACTTC
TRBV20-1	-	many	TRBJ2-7	CSATPGQHYEQYF	TGCAGTGCCACTCCGGGGCAGCACTACGAGCAGTACTTC
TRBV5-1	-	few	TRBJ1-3	CASRRDGSSGNTIYF	TGCGCCAGCAGGAGAGACGGAAGCTCTGGAAACACCATATATTTT
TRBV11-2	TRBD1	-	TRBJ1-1	CASSSTSTGTDVSEAFF	TGTGCCAGCAGCTCAACGTCTACCGGGACAGATGTAAGTGAAGCTTTCTTT
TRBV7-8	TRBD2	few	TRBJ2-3	CASSLEGLAGGPAQYF	TGTGCCAGCAGCTTAGAGGGACTAGCGGGAGGGCCGGCGCAGTATTTT
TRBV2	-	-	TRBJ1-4	CATKARRRNEKLFF	TGTGCCACTAAAGCCCGACGGCGAAATGAAAAACTGTTTTTT
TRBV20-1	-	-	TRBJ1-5	CSARAYEGNQPQHF	TGCAGTGCTAGAGCCTATGAGGGCAATCAGCCCCAGCATTTT
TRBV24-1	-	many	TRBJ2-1	CATSDLSGSYNEQFF	TGTGCCACCAGTGATTTAAGCGGGTCCTACAATGAGCAGTTCTTC
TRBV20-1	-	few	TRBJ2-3	CSAKEGLARHTQYF	TGCAGTGCTAAAGAGGGCCTAGCTCGGCATACGCAGTATTTT